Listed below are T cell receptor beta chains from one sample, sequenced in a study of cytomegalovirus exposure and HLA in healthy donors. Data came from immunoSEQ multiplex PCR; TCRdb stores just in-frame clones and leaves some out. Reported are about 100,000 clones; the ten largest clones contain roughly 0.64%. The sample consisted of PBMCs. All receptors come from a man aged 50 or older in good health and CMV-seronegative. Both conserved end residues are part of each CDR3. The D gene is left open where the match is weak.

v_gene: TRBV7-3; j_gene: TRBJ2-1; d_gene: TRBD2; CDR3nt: TGTGCCAGCAGCCTCCAAGCGGGACTCTACAATGAGCAGTTCTTC; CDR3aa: CASSLQAGLYNEQFF
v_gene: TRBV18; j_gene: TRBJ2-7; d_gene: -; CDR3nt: TGTGCCACCGCAGGAAACCAGGGCTATTTGGACGAGCAGTACTTC; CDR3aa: CATAGNQGYLDEQYF
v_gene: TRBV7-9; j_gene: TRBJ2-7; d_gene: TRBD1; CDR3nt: TGTGCCAGCAGCTTAGGGACAGGGGGTGTCAACGAGCAGTACTTC; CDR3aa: CASSLGTGGVNEQYF
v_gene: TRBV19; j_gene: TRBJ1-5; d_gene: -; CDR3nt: TGTGCCAGTAGTACAGTTGTTGAAAGCAATCAGCCCCAGCATTTT; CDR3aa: CASSTVVESNQPQHF
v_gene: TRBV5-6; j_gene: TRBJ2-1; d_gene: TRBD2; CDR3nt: TGTGCCAGCAGCTTGGCAGGGACTAGCGGGAGTAATGATGAGCAGTTCTTC; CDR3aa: CASSLAGTSGSNDEQFF
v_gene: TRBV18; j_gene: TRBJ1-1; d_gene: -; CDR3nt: TGTGCCAGCTCACCAGTGACAGAGAGCCTGGGTGGTGAAGCTTTCTTT; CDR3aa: CASSPVTESLGGEAFF
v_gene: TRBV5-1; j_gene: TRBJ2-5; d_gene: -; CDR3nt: TGCGCCAGCAGCTTATACAGGGCCCCGGAGACCCAGTACTTC; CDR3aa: CASSLYRAPETQYF
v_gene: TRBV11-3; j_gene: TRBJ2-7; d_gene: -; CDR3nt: TGTGCCAGCAGCTTGGGCAGGGGGGTTTCCTACGAGCAGTACTTC; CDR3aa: CASSLGRGVSYEQYF
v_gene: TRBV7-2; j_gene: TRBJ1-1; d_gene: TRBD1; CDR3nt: TGTGCCAGCAGCCTGAGACGGACAGGGACTGAAGCTTTCTTT; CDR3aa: CASSLRRTGTEAFF
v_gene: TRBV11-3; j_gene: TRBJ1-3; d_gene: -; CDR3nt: TGTGCCAGCAGCTTAGATCCATCGGGTGGAAACACCATATATTTT; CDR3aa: CASSLDPSGGNTIYF
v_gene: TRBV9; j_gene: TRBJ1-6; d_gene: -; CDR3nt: TGTGCCAGCAGCCCAACAGGGAGTTCACCCCTCCACTTT; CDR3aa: CASSPTGSSPLHF
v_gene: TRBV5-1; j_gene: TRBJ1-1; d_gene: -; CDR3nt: TGCGCCAGCAGCTTGGCTGGGTTGGGGAGGAACACTGAAGCTTTCTTT; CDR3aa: CASSLAGLGRNTEAFF
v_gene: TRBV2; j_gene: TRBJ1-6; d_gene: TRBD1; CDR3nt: TGTGCCAGCAATCCGGGACAGGGGAGGTCACCCCTCCACTTT; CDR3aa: CASNPGQGRSPLHF
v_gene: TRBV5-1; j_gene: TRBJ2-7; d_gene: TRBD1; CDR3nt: TGCGCCAGCAGCCAGCGGGACAGGGCAATCCACGAGCAGTACTTC; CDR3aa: CASSQRDRAIHEQYF
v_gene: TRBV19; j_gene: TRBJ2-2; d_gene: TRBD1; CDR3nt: TGTGCCAGTAGGACAGGGTTGAGGACCGGGGAGCTGTTTTTT; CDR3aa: CASRTGLRTGELFF
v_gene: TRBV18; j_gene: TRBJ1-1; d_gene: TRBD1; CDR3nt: TGTGCCAGCTCACCGTATACAGGGGCGCCGGTGAACACTGAAGCTTTCTTT; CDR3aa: CASSPYTGAPVNTEAFF
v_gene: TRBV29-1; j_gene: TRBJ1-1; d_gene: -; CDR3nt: TGCAGCGTTGTCGAGCCGGGAGGGAGTCCAGAAGCTTTCTTT; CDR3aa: CSVVEPGGSPEAFF
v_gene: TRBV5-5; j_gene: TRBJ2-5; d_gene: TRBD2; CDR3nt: TGTGCCAGCAGCTTCCCCGCACTAGCGGTAAAAGAGACCCAGTACTTC; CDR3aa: CASSFPALAVKETQYF
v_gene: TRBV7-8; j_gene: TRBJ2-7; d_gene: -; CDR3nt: TGTGCCAGCAGCTTAGAGGTAGCGGAGGCCTACGAGCAGTACTTC; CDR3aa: CASSLEVAEAYEQYF
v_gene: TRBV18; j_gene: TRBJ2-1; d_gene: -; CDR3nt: TGTGCCAGCTCACCACGAGGTGAGCAGTTCTTC; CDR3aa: CASSPRGEQFF
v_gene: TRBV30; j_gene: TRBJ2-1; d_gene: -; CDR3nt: TGTGCCTGGAGTACCGGGAGCTCCTACAATGAGCAGTTCTTC; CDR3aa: CAWSTGSSYNEQFF
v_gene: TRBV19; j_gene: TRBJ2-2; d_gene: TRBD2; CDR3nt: TGTGCCAGTAGTATTCGAGCACTAGCGGAATCGAACACCGGGGAGCTGTTTTTT; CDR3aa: CASSIRALAESNTGELFF
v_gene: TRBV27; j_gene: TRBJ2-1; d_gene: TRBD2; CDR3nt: TGTGCCAGCAGCTCCCGGGGTGGACTAGCGGGGGGGAATGAGCAGTTCTTC; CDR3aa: CASSSRGGLAGGNEQFF
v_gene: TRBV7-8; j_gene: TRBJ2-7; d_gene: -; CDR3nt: TGTGCCAGCAGCTCCAAAAACGAGCAGTACTTC; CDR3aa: CASSSKNEQYF
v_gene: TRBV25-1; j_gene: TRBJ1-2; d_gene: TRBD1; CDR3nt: TGTGCCAGCAGTGACCCCGGACAGGGGGCATCGGGCTACACCTTC; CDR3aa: CASSDPGQGASGYTF
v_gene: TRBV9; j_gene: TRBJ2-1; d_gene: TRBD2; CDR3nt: TGTGCCAGCAGCGTAGGACTAGCGGAATACAATGAGCAGTTCTTC; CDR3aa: CASSVGLAEYNEQFF
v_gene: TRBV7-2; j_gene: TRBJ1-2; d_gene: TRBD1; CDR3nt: TGTGCCAGCAGCTTATGGGGACAGTTCGACTATGGCTACACCTTC; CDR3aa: CASSLWGQFDYGYTF
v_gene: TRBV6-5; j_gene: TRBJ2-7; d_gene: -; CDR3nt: TGTGCCAGCAGTGGCCTCCGGGACTCTACCTACGAGCAGTACTTC; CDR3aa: CASSGLRDSTYEQYF
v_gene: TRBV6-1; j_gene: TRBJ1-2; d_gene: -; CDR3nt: TGTGCCAGCAGTGAAGTCCGCTATGGCTACACCTTC; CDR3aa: CASSEVRYGYTF
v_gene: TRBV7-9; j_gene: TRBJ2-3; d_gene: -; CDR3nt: TGTGCCAGCAGCTGGTCCCGGGCGGGACTCTTGACAGATACGCAGTATTTT; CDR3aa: CASSWSRAGLLTDTQYF
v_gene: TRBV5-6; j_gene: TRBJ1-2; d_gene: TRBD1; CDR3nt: TGTGCCAGCAGCTTGGTGGGCAGGGGGGTCTATGGCTACACCTTC; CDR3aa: CASSLVGRGVYGYTF